The clone carrying this TCR beta chain has only one observation. Germline V gives CDR1 SGHAT, CDR2 FQNNGV. CDR3 length equals 13 residues. The V end lost 5 bases, the J end lost 5 bases, and 11 bases lay between the germline ends. As processed by the authors: Amplification of reference gene primers provided the estimated nucleated cell counts. Data came from immunoSEQ multiplex PCR; TCRdb stores just in-frame clones and leaves some out. The V and J calls and clone size were taken over from that table, and D and trimming were inferred from the DNA. The profile shows roughly 70,000 clones, approximately 90% of them singletons. This specimen belongs to a study of blood T cell repertoires in COVID-19. Study background: Both acute and convalescent COVID-19 samples were obtained from the United States, Italy and Spain. T cells, B-cell-depleted T cells, or PBMCs provided the cDNA or gDNA that served as material.

This TCR derives from a human donor in a cohort sampled during active COVID-19. This rearrangement joins TRBV11-2 to TRBJ2-3, with a tentative D call TRBD2 (5 bases). Sequenced: peripheral blood. CDR3 DNA sequence: TGTGCCAGCAGCCCGATCGCGGGAGATACGCAGTATTTT. Amino acids: CASSPIAGDTQYF.